The following is a TCR beta chain sequence with its context. Its antigen is as yet unknown. Primers for the PCR totalled 60 Vbeta and 13 Jbeta. The repertoire was sequenced with immunoSEQ multiplex PCR; TCRdb's copy has only in-frame clones and lacks some. The sample has 75,000 to 100,000 clones; around 77% are singletons. This sample stems from a study of cytomegalovirus exposure and HLA in healthy donors. CDR1 is MNHNS, CDR2 SASEGT, per germline. Trimming removed 3 bases at V and 10 bases at J, with 10 bases between. This CDR3 has 13 residues. Points from the study as a whole: A highly shared variant cluster was judged a likely technical artifact.

Sequenced: PBMCs. The source of this sequence is a man aged 40-50 years in good health and CMV-seronegative. This chain links TRBV6-1 with TRBJ1-6; no firm D call. CDR3 residues: CASSDLIESPLHF. As DNA, the CDR3 is TGTGCCAGCAGTGACCTAATAGAATCACCCCTCCACTTT.